Listed below are T cell receptor beta chains from one sample, sequenced in a study of T cell repertoires in cytomegalovirus infection. Via MiXCR, TCRdb re-called the reads, giving one row per CDR3 protein. The sample consists of 680,000 or so distinct CDR3 sequences, 35% of them appearing once. The sample taken for sequencing was PBMCs. All receptors come from a human donor in good health (CMV status not recorded). Some clones in this sample may be carry-over from other donors' samples. Each CDR3 is given with its conserved first and last residue. D genes are given only for firm matches. Size is omitted from some rows. Given values are once, few, many or a class for expanded clones.

TRBD2	-	TRBV11-3	TRBJ2-1	CASSLSGSGHNEQFF	TGTGCCAGCAGCTTGAGCGGGAGCGGACACAATGAGCAGTTCTTC
TRBD2	-	TRBV20-1	TRBJ2-7	CSASLLAGSYEQYF	TGCAGTGCTAGCTTGCTAGCGGGGTCTTACGAGCAGTACTTC
TRBD1	-	TRBV4-1	TRBJ1-1	CASSQAYGTGGRAVF	TGCGCCAGCAGCCAGGCCTATGGGACAGGGGGCCGGGCGGTCTTT
-	-	TRBV7-8	TRBJ1-4	CASCQGRLNEKLFF	TGTGCCAGCTGCCAGGGACGGCTTAATGAAAAACTGTTTTTT
-	-	TRBV28	TRBJ1-3	CASNQFRSGNTIYF	TGTGCCAGCAACCAGTTCCGCTCTGGAAACACCATATATTTT
-	-	TRBV4-1	TRBJ2-1	CASSQRGHEQFF	TGCGCCAGCAGCCAGCGGGGACATGAGCAGTTCTTC
-	many	TRBV7-9	TRBJ1-1	CASSLEGGPNTEAFF	TGTGCCAGCAGCTTAGAGGGGGGGCCAAACACTGAAGCTTTCTTT
TRBD2	few	TRBV27	TRBJ2-2	CASSPQPGLAPGELFF	TGTGCCAGCAGTCCACAACCCGGACTAGCGCCCGGGGAGCTGTTTTTT
TRBD1	many	TRBV7-9	TRBJ1-2	CASSAGGAASYTF	TGTGCCAGCAGCGCAGGGGGGGCCGCGAGCTACACCTTC
-	-	TRBV6-8	TRBJ1-1	CASSYSARGVYTEAFF	TGTGCCAGCAGTTATTCAGCGAGGGGAGTATACACTGAAGCTTTCTTT
-	few	TRBV4-2	TRBJ2-7	CASSQELTLDEQYF	TGTGCCAGCAGCCAAGAGCTCACACTTGACGAGCAGTACTTC
-	-	TRBV14	TRBJ2-7	CASSPNWTVGGYEQYF	TGTGCCAGCAGCCCGAACTGGACAGTAGGCGGGTACGAGCAGTACTTC
TRBD1	many	TRBV7-2	TRBJ1-6	CASSPQTGTGRPLHF	TGTGCCAGCAGCCCGCAGACCGGGACAGGGAGACCCCTCCACTTT
TRBD1	-	TRBV11-2	TRBJ2-2	CASSWQGADTGELFF	TGTGCCAGCAGTTGGCAGGGGGCGGACACCGGGGAGCTGTTTTTT
-	-	TRBV12-3/TRBV12-4	TRBJ1-5	CASSLVERQPQHF	TGTGCCAGCAGTTTAGTGGAGAGGCAGCCCCAGCATTTT
TRBD1	-	TRBV3-1	TRBJ2-1	CASSQVGQGNNEQFF	TGTGCCAGCAGCCAAGTGGGACAGGGGAACAATGAGCAGTTCTTC
-	-	TRBV4-1	TRBJ2-2	CASSQDFGRVVAGELFF	TGCGCCAGCAGCCAAGATTTTGGCAGGGTGGTAGCCGGGGAGCTGTTTTTT
TRBD2	-	TRBV7-6	TRBJ2-7	CASTSGGESYEQYF	TGTGCCAGCACCAGCGGGGGGGAGAGCTACGAGCAGTACTTC
-	many	TRBV5-4	TRBJ2-1	CASSFGTSNNEQFF	TGTGCCAGCAGCTTCGGGACTTCCAACAATGAGCAGTTCTTC
-	-	TRBV28	TRBJ2-7	CASDTGSYEQYF	TGTGCCAGCGATACAGGGTCCTACGAGCAGTACTTC
-	few	TRBV7-7	TRBJ2-1	CASSLGGRTHNEQFF	TGTGCTAGCAGCTTAGGGGGGCGGACACACAATGAGCAGTTCTTC
TRBD2	few	TRBV19	TRBJ2-1	CASSRGREVAYNEQFF	TGTGCCAGTAGTAGAGGTCGGGAGGTGGCCTACAATGAGCAGTTCTTC
-	few	TRBV14	TRBJ2-2	CASSQLALVGELFF	TGTGCCAGCAGCCAACTGGCGTTGGTCGGGGAGCTGTTTTTT
-	-	TRBV6-5	TRBJ1-1	CASSNSGGTEAFF	TGTGCCAGCAGTAACAGTGGCGGAACTGAAGCTTTCTTT
TRBD1	-	TRBV7-2	TRBJ2-5	CASSRDRTGKTQYF	TGTGCCAGCAGCCGGGATCGGACAGGGAAGACCCAGTACTTC
TRBD2	-	TRBV12-3/TRBV12-4	TRBJ2-7	CTSSPSGAGGYRDQYF	TGTACCAGCAGCCCCTCTGGTGCGGGAGGTTATCGGGATCAGTACTTT
-	-	TRBV20-1	TRBJ1-5	CSARSGNQPQHF	TGCAGTGCTAGGTCAGGGAATCAGCCCCAGCATTTT
-	few	TRBV28	TRBJ1-2	CASSLTGRGYGYTF	TGTGCCAGCAGTTTAACAGGTCGAGGCTATGGCTACACCTTC
-	-	TRBV12-3/TRBV12-4	TRBJ1-2	CASTLLGYGYTF	TGTGCCAGCACCCTTTTGGGCTATGGCTACACCTTC
-	few	TRBV7-8	TRBJ1-2	CASSLALVRQGRVYGYTF	TGTGCCAGCAGCTTAGCTCTAGTTAGGCAGGGGCGCGTCTATGGCTACACCTTC
-	-	TRBV28	TRBJ2-1	CASSTPTGLLNEQFF	TGTGCCAGCAGCACACCCACAGGCCTACTCAATGAGCAGTTCTTC
-	-	TRBV28	TRBJ1-1	CASTVLRGQGNTEAFF	TGTGCCAGCACCGTACTTCGGGGCCAGGGGAACACTGAAGCTTTCTTT
-	-	TRBV2	TRBJ2-5	CASSDEQNARTQYF	TGTGCCAGCAGTGATGAACAGAACGCCAGGACCCAGTACTTC
TRBD2	-	TRBV18	TRBJ2-1	CASSLMTSGGTYNEQFF	TGTGCCAGCTCACTCATGACTAGCGGGGGGACCTACAATGAGCAGTTCTTC
TRBD1	-	TRBV12-3/TRBV12-4	TRBJ1-1	CASITSIRGSTEAFF	TGTGCCAGCATTACCTCGATCAGGGGGAGCACTGAAGCTTTCTTT
-	few	TRBV12-3/TRBV12-4	TRBJ1-1	CASRHRGENTEAFF	TGTGCCAGCAGACACCGAGGGGAGAACACTGAAGCTTTCTTT
-	few	TRBV2	TRBJ1-3	CGIRDGGNTIYF	TGTGGGATCCGGGACGGCGGAAACACCATATATTTT
-	-	TRBV28	TRBJ2-5	CAAGWTVRETPYF	TGTGCCGCCGGATGGACAGTTAGGGAGACCCCGTACTTC
-	-	TRBV6-1	TRBJ1-1	CASRSPGGPRAFF	TGTGCCAGCAGATCACCCGGCGGCCCTAGGGCTTTCTTT
TRBD1	-	TRBV6-5	TRBJ1-4	CASSYSFLPGQGNEKLFF	TGTGCCAGCAGTTACTCGTTTTTACCGGGACAGGGGAATGAAAAACTGTTTTTT
TRBD1	many	TRBV7-8	TRBJ2-7	CASSLKGGHFYEQYF	TGTGCCAGCAGCTTAAAAGGGGGCCATTTCTACGAGCAGTACTTC
-	-	TRBV6-1	TRBJ2-7	CASSRLLNYEQYF	TGTGCCAGCAGTCGACTCCTAAACTACGAGCAGTACTTC
TRBD2	-	TRBV6-2/TRBV6-3	TRBJ2-3	CASSYSDVTSGGDGTDTQYF	TGTGCCAGCAGTTACTCGGATGTTACTAGCGGGGGGGATGGAACCGATACGCAGTATTTT
TRBD1	-	TRBV19	TRBJ1-2	CASSPDRVFGYTF	TGTGCCAGTAGTCCCGACAGGGTCTTCGGCTACACCTTC
-	-	TRBV6-1	TRBJ1-6	CASRRDSGFSPLHF	TGTGCCAGCAGACGTGACAGCGGCTTCTCACCCCTCCACTTT
-	once	TRBV12-3/TRBV12-4	TRBJ1-3	CASSPPISGNTIYF	TGTGCCAGCAGCCCTCCTATCTCTGGAAACACCATATATTTT
-	-	TRBV29-1	TRBJ2-7	CSVAFGRANEQYF	TGCAGCGTTGCATTTGGCAGGGCGAACGAGCAGTACTTC
-	few	TRBV10-3	TRBJ2-7	CAISETGTEGYEQYF	TGTGCCATCAGTGAGACCGGGACCGAGGGCTACGAGCAGTACTTC
-	-	TRBV7-6	TRBJ2-2	CASSLLGSGELFF	TGTGCCAGCAGCTTACTGGGAAGCGGGGAGCTGTTTTTT
TRBD2	medium-sized	TRBV7-2	TRBJ2-1	CASRPTSGLRNEQFF	TGTGCCAGCAGACCTACTAGCGGTCTACGGAATGAGCAGTTCTTC